This TCR beta chain is drawn from a study of T cell responses to AZD1222 COVID-19 vaccine. Only in-frame clones appear in the TCRdb table, and some are missing; sequencing was by immunoSEQ multiplex PCR. The top ten clones hold about 6% of a sample with 100,000 or so clones, around 84% of them seen once. Overall study results and limits: Spike-wide vaccine-associated CD4 TCRs dominated at 160-218 and 743-854. There were mostly white British donors and more females than males, and clonal diversity was possibly underestimated. Unmutated variant regions are reportedly targeted by nearly half of spike-specific TCRs.

CDR1 MNHEY and CDR2 SVGEGT come from the germline V gene. This CDR3 has 13 amino acids. Trimming took 0 bases from V and 5 from J, leaving 7 bases between them. As for this clone: Its antigen is currently unknown.

Second-dose timings of about 4 or about 12 weeks were pooled. This clonotype was obtained from an adult who received the AZD1222 COVID-19 vaccine. The gene calls are TRBV6-2 or TRBV6-3 and TRBJ1-2; the D is unclear. The material sequenced was peripheral blood, taken 28 days after the second AZD1222 dose. CDR3 residues: CASSYSLPYGYTF. For the CDR3, the DNA is TGTGCCAGCAGTTACTCCCTCCCATATGGCTACACCTTC.